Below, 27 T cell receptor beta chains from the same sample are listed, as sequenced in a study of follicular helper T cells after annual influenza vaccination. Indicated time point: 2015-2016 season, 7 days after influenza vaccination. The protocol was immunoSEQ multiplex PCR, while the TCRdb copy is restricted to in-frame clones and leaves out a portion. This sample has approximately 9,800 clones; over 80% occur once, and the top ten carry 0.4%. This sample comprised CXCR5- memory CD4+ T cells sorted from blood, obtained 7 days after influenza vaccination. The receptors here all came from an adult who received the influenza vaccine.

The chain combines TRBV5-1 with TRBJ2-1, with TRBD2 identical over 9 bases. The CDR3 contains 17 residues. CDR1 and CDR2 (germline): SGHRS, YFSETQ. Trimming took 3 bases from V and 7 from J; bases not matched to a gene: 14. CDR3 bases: TGCGCCAGCAGCTCGACCCTGGGGCGGGGGGGCCTAAATGAGCAGTTCTTC. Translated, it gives CASSSTLGRGGLNEQFF. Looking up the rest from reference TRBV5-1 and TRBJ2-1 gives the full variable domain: KAGVTQTPRYLIKTRGQQVTLSCSPISGHRSVSWYQQTPGQGLQFLFEYFSETQRNKGNFPGRFSGRQFSNSRSEMNVSTLELGDSALYLCASSSTLGRGGLNEQFFGPGTRLTVL.

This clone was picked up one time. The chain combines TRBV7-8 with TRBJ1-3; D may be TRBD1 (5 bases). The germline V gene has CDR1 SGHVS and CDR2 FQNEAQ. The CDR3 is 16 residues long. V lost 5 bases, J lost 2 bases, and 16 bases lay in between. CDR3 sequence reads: CASSRLGDRPGNTIYF. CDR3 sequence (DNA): TGTGCCAGCAGCCGCTTGGGGGATAGGCCTGGAAACACCATATATTTT.

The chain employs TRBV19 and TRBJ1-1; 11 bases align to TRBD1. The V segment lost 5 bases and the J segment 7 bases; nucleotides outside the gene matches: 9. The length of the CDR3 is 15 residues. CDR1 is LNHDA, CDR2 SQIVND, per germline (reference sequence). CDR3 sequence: CASSPRTGGAIEAFF. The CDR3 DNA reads TGTGCCAGTAGTCCCCGGACAGGGGGCGCGATTGAAGCTTTCTTT. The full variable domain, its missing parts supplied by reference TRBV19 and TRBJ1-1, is DGGITQSPKYLFRKEGQNVTLSCEQNLNHDAMYWYRQDPGQGLRLIYYSQIVNDFQKGDIAEGYSVSREKKESFPLTVTSAQKNPTAFYLCASSPRTGGAIEAFFGQGTRLTVV.

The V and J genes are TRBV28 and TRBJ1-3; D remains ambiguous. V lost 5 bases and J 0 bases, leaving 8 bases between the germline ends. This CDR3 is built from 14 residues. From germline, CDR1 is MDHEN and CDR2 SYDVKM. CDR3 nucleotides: TGTGCCAGCAGTCCCGGGCTCTCTGGAAACACCATATATTTT. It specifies CASSPGLSGNTIYF. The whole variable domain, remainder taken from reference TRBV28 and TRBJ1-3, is DVKVTQSSRYLVKRTGEKVFLECVQDMDHENMFWYRQDPGLGLRLIYFSYDVKMKEKGDIPEGYSVSREKKERFSLILESASTNQTSMYLCASSPGLSGNTIYFGEGSWLTVV.

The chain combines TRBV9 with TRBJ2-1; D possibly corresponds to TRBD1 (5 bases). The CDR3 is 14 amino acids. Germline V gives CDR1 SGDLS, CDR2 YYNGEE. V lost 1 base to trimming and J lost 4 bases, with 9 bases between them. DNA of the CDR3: TGTGCCAGCAGCGTATCGTCAGGGTACAATGAGCAGTTCTTC. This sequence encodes CASSVSSGYNEQFF.

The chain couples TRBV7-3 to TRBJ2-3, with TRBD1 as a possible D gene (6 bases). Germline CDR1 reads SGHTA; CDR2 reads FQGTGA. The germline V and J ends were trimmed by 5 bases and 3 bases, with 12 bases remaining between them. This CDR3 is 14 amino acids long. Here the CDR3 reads CASSKRTETDTQYF. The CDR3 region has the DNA TGTGCCAGCAGCAAGCGGACAGAAACAGATACGCAGTATTTT.

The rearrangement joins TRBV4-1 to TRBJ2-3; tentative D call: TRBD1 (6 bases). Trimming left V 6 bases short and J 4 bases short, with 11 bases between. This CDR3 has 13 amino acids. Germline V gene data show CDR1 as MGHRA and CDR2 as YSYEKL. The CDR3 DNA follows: TGCGCCAGCAGAACCTCAGGGGCAGATACGCAGTATTTT. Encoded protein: CASRTSGADTQYF.

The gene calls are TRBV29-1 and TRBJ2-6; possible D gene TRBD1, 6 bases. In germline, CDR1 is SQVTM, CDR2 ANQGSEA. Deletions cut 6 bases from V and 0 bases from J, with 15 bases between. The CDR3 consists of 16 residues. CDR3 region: CSVDPGHVSGANVLTF. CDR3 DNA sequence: TGCAGCGTGGACCCGGGACACGTCTCTGGGGCCAACGTCCTGACTTTC. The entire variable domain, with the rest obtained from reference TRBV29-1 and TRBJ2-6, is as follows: SAVISQKPSRDICQRGTSLTIQCQVDSQVTMMFWYRQQPGQSLTLIATANQGSEATYESGFVIDKFPISRPNLTFSTLTVSNMSPEDSSIYLCSVDPGHVSGANVLTFGAGSRLTVL.

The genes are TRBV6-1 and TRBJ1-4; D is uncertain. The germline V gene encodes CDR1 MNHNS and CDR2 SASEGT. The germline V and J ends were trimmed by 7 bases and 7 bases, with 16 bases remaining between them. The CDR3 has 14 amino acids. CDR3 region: CASMVRWESEKLFF. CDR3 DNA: TGTGCCAGCATGGTTCGGTGGGAGAGTGAAAAACTGTTTTTT.

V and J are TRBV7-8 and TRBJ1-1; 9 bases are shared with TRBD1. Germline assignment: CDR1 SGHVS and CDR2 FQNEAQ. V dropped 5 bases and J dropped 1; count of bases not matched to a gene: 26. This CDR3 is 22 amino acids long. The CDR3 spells CASSPSIASQQGAERGNTEAFF. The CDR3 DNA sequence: TGTGCCAGCAGCCCATCAATAGCCTCGCAACAGGGGGCGGAAAGGGGGAACACTGAAGCTTTCTTT.

The CDR3 sequence is CSAREDTGELFF. DNA of the CDR3: TGCAGCGCCCGGGAGGACACCGGGGAGCTGTTTTTT. The chain couples TRBV29-1 to TRBJ2-2; 7 bases match TRBD2. Unmatched junction bases numbered 2, after V lost 7 bases and J lost 3 bases. This CDR3 has 12 residues. Germline V lookup: CDR1 SQVTM, CDR2 ANQGSEA.

The DNA of the CDR3 is TGTGCCAGCAGTTTACAGGGTTCTGGGGCCAACGTCCTGACTTTC. Protein product: CASSLQGSGANVLTF. The genes are TRBV6-1 and TRBJ2-6; possible D gene TRBD1, 6 bases. Germline V gene sequence: CDR1 MNHNS, CDR2 SASEGT. The CDR3 runs 15 residues. V gave up 5 bases and J gave up 1 base, with 9 bases separating them.

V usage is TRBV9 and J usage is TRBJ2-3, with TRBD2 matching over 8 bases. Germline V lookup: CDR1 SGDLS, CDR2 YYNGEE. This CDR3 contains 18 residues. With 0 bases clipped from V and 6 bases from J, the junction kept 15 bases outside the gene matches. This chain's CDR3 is CASSVAPHGGGQWDTQYF. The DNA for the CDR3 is TGTGCCAGCAGCGTAGCGCCCCACGGGGGGGGGCAGTGGGATACGCAGTATTTT.

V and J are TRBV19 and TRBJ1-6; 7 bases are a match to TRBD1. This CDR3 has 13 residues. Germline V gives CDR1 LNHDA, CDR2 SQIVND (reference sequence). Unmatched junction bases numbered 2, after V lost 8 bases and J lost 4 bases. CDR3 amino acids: CASGGQYNSPLHF. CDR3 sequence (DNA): TGTGCCAGTGGGGGACAGTATAATTCACCCCTCCACTTT.

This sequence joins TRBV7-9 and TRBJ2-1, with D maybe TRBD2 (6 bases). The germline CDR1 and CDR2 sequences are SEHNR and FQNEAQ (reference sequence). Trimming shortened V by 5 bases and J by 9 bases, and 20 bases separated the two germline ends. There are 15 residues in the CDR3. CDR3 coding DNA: TGTGCCAGCAGCAGATCAAACCCCGGGGGAGGTGAGCAGTTCTTC. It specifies CASSRSNPGGGEQFF.

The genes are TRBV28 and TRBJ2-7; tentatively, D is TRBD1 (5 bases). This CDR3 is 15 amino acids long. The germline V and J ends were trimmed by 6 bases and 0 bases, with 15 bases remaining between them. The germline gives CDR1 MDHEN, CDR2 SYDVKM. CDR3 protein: CASRGQTPLSYEQYF. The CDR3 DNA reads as TGTGCCAGCAGGGGGCAGACACCACTCTCCTACGAGCAGTACTTC.

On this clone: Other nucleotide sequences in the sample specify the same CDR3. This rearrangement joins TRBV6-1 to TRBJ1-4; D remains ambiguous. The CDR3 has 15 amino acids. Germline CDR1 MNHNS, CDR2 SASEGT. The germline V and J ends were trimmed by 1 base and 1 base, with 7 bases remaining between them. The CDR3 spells CASSEGRITNEKLFF. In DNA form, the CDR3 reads TGTGCCAGCAGTGAAGGACGGATAACTAATGAAAAACTGTTTTTT.

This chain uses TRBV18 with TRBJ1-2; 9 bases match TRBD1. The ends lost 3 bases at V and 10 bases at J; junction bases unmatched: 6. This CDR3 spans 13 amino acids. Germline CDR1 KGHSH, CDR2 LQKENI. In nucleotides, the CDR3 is TGTGCCAGCTCACCGAACAGGGGGCAGGACTACACCTTC. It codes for CASSPNRGQDYTF.

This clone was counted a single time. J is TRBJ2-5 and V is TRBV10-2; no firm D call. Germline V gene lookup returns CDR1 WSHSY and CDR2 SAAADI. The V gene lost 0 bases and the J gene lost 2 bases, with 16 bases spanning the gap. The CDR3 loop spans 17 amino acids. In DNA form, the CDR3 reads TGCGCCAGCAGTGAGTCCCCCTTCCGGGTTCCGCAAGAGACCCAGTACTTC. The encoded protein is CASSESPFRVPQETQYF.

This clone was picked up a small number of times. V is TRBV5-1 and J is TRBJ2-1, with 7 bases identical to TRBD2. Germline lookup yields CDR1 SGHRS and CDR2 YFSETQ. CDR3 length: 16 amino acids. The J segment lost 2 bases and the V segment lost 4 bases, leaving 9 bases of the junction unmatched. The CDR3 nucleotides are TGCGCCAGCAGCAGGACCGGGACTACCCCCTACAATGAGCAGTTCTTC. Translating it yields CASSRTGTTPYNEQFF.

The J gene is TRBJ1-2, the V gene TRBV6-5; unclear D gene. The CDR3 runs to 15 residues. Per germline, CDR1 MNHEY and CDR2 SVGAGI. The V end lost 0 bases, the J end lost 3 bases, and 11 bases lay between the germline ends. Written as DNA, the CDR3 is TGTGCCAGCAGTTACTCTAGGCGCGGAGACTATGGCTACACCTTC. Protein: CASSYSRRGDYGYTF.

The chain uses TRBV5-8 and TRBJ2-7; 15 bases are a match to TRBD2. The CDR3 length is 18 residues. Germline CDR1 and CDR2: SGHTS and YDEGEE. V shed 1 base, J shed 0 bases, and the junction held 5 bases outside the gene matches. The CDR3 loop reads CASSLYWTSGGVSYEQYF. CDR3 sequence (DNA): TGTGCCAGCAGCTTGTATTGGACTAGCGGGGGGGTCTCCTACGAGCAGTACTTC.

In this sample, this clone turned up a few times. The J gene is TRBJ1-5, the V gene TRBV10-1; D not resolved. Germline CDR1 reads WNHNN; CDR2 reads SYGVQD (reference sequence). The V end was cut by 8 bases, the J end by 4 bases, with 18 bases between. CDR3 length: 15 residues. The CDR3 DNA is TGCGCCAGCGACCTCCGTTGGCCCCGGAATCAGCCCCAGCATTTT. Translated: CASDLRWPRNQPQHF.

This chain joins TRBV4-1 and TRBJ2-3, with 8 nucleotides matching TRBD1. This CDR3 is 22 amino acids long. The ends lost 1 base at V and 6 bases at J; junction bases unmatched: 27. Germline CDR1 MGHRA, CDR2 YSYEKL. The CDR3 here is CASSQGRSGGSSFLVRWDTQYF. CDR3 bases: TGCGCCAGCAGCCAAGGCCGCTCAGGGGGCTCTTCGTTTTTGGTACGTTGGGATACGCAGTATTTT.

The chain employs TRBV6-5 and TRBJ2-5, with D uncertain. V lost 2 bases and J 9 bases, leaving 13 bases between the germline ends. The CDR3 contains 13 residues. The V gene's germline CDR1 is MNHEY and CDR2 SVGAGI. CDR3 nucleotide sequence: TGTGCCAGCAGTTACAGGCAAGCGACGGCCCAGTACTTC. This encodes CASSYRQATAQYF.

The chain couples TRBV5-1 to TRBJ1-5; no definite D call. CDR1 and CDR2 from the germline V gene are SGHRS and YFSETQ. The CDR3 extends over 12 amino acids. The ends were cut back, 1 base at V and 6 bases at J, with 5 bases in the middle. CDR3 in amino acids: CASSLLGQPQHF. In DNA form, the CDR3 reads TGCGCCAGCAGCTTGCTTGGTCAGCCCCAGCATTTT.

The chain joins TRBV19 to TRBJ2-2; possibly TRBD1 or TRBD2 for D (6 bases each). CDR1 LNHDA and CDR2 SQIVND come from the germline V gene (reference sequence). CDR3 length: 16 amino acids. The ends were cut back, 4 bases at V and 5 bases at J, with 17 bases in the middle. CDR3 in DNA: TGTGCCAGTAGTAGGCGAGGGGGGCGGAAAACCGGGGAGCTGTTTTTT. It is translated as CASSRRGGRKTGELFF.